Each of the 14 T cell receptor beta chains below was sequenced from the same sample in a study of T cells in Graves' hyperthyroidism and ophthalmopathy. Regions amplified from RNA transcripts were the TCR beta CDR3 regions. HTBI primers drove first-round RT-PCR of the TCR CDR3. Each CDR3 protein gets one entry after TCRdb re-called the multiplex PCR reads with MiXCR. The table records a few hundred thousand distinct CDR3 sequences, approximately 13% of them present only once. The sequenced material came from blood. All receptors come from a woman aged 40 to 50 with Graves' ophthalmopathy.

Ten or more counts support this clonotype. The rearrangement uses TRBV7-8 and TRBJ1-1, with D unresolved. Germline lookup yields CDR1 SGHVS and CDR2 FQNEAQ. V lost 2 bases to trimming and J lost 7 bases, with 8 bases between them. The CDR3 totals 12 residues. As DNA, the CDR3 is TGTGCCAGCAGCTTAATCGACGGTGAAGCTTTCTTT. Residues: CASSLIDGEAFF.

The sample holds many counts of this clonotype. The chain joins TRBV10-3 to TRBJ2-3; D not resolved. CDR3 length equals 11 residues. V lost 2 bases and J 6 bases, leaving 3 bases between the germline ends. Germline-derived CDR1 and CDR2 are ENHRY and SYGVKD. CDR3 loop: CAISETDTQYF. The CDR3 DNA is TGTGCCATCAGTGAGACGGATACGCAGTATTTT.

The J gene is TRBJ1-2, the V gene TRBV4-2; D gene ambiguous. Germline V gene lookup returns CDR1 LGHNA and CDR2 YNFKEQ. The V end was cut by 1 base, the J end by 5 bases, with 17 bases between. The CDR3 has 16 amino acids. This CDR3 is CASSQVGTQAPYGYTF. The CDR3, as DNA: TGTGCCAGCAGCCAAGTCGGTACTCAAGCACCGTATGGCTACACCTTC.

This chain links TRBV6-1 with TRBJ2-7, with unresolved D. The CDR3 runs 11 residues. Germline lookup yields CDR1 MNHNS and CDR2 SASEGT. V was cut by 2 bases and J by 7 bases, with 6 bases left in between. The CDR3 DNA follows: TGTGCCAGCAGTGAATACTGGGAGCAGTACTTC. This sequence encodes CASSEYWEQYF.

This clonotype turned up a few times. CDR3 sequence: CASSLAWGTGELFF. The CDR3, as DNA: TGTGCCAGCAGCTTGGCATGGGGCACCGGGGAGCTGTTTTTT. V is TRBV7-9 and J is TRBJ2-2, with D unclear. CDR3 length equals 14 residues. Looked up from germline, CDR1 is SEHNR and CDR2 is FQNEAQ (reference sequence). V was cut by 3 bases and J by 4 bases, with 9 bases left in between. The full variable domain, in which reference TRBV7-9 and TRBJ2-2 provide the parts outside the CDR3, is DTGVSQNPRHKITKRGQNVTFRCDPISEHNRLYWYRQTLGQGPEFLTYFQNEAQLEKSRLLSDRFSAERPKGSFSTLEIQRTEQGDSAMYLCASSLAWGTGELFFGEGSRLTVL.

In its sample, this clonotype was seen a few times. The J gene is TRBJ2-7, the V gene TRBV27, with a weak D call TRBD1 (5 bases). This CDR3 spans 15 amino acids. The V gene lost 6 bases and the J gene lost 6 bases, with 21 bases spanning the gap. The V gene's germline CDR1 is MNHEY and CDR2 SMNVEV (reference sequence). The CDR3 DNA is TGTGCCAGCAGCGTAGTGGACATAATCTGGTCCGAGCAGTACTTC. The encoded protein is CASSVVDIIWSEQYF.

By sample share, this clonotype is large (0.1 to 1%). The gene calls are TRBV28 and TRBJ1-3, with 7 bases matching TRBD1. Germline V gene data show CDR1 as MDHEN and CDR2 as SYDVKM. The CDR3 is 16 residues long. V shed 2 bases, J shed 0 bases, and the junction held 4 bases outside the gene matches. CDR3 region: CASSLRTGLSGNTIYF. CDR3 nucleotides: TGTGCCAGCAGTTTACGGACAGGCCTCTCTGGAAACACCATATATTTT.

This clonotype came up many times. The CDR3 is CASSARGTISPLHF. Written as DNA, the CDR3 is TGTGCCAGTAGCGCGCGGGGGACCATCTCACCCCTCCACTTT. V usage is TRBV19 and J usage is TRBJ1-6; tentative D call: TRBD1 (5 bases). The V and J ends lost 6 bases and 10 bases respectively, with 16 bases between them. This CDR3 region has 14 residues. The germline gives CDR1 LNHDA, CDR2 SQIVND (reference sequence).

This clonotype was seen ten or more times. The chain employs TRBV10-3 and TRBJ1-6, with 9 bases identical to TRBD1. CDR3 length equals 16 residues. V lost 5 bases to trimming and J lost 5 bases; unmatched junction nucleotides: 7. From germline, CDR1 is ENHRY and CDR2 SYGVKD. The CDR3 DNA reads TGTGCCATCAGTCCCGGGACAGGGATCCATAATTCACCCCTCCACTTT. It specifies CAISPGTGIHNSPLHF.

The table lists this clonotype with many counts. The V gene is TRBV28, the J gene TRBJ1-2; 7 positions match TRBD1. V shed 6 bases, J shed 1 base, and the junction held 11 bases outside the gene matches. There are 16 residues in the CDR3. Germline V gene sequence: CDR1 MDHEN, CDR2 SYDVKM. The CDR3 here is CASRQIPGQFNYGYTF. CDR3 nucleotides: TGTGCCAGCAGACAAATTCCGGGACAGTTTAACTATGGCTACACCTTC.

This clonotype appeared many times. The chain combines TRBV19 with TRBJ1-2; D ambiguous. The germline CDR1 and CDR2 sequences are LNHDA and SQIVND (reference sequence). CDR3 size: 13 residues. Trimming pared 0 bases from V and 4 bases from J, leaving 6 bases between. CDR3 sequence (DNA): TGTGCCAGTAGTATAGACTGGACCTATGGCTACACCTTC. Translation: CASSIDWTYGYTF.

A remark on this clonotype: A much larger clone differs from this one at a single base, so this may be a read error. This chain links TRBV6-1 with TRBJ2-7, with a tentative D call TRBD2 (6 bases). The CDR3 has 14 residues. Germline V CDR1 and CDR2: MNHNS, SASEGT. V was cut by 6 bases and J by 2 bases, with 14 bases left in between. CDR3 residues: CASRTPGEAYEQYF. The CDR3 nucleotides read TGTGCCAGCAGAACACCGGGAGAGGCCTACGAGCAGTACTTC.

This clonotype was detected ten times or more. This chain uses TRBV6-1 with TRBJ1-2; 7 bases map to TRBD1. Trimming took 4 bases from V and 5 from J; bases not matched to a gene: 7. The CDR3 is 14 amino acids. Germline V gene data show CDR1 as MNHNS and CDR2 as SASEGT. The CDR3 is CASSGGQFPYGYTF. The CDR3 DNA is TGTGCCAGCAGTGGGGGACAGTTTCCATATGGCTACACCTTC.

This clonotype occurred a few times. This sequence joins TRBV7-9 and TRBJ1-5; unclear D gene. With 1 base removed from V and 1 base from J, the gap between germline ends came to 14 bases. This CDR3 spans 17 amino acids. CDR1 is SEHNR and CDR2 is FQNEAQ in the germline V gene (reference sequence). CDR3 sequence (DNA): TGTGCCAGCAGCTTAGGTCCCCCCTTCGACAGCAATCAGCCCCAGCATTTT. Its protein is CASSLGPPFDSNQPQHF.